The TCR beta chain described here comes from a study of a mutant IDH1 vaccine in newly diagnosed glioma. Study information: Across weeks 1, 3, 5, 7, 11, 15, 19 and 23, patients received a vaccination each time, eight in all. The sex distribution of treated patients was 62.5% male and about 38% female, with a mean age of 40.4 years.

Sample time point: week 23, last vaccination. Doses comprised 300 ug of mutant IDH1 20-mer peptide each, plus topical imiquimod. TCRdb's copy holds only in-frame clones and misses some; the assay was immunoSEQ multiplex PCR. The sample includes 20,000 to 25,000 clones, about four fifths seen only once; the top ten take around 14%. In the case of this clone: Its antigen is unknown.

Unmatched junction bases numbered 8, after V lost 6 bases and J lost 4 bases. The CDR3 extends over 16 amino acids. CDR1 is MNHNY, CDR2 SVGAGI, per germline (reference sequence). This TCR came from a man younger than 45 with glioma. Sample: PBMCs, taken from a glioma patient whose treatment included an IDH1 peptide vaccine. The J gene is TRBJ2-6, the V gene TRBV6-6, with 8 bases aligning to TRBD1. The CDR3 DNA is TGTGCCAGCAGCGAACACAGGGGGTACGGGGCCAACGTCCTGACTTTC. Its protein product is CASSEHRGYGANVLTF.